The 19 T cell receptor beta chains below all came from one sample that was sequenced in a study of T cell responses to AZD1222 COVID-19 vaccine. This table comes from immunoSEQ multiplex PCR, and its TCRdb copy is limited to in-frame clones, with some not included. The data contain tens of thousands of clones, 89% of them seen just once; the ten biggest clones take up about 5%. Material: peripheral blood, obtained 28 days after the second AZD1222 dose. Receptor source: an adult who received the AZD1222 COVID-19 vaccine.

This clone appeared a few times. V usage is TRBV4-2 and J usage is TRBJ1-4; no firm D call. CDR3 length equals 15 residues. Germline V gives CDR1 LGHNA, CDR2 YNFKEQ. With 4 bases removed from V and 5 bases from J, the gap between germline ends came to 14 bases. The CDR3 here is CASSLPWPANEKLFF. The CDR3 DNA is TGTGCCAGCAGCCTCCCCTGGCCAGCAAATGAAAAACTGTTTTTT.

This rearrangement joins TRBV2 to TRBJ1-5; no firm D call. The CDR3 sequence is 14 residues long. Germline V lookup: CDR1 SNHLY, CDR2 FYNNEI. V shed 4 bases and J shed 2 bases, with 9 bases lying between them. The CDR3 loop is CASSGGRGNQPQHF. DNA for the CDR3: TGTGCCAGCAGTGGAGGGAGAGGCAATCAGCCCCAGCATTTT.

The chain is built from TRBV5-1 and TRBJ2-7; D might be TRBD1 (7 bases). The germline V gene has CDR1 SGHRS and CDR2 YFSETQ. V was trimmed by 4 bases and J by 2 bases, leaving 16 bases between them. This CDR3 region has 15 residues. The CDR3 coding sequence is TGCGCCAGCAGCCGGGGGACCGGACAGGCCTACGAGCAGTACGTC. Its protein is CASSRGTGQAYEQYV.

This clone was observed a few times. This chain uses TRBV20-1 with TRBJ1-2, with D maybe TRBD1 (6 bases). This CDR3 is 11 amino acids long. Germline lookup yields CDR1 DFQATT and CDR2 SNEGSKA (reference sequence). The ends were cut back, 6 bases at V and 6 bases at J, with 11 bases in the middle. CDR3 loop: CSARTANGYTF. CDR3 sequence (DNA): TGCAGTGCCCGGACAGCGAATGGCTACACCTTC.

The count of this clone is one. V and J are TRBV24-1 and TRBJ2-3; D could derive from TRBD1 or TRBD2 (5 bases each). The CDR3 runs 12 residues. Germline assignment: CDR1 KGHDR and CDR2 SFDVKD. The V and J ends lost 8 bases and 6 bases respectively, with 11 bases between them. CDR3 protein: CATMGDGDTQYF. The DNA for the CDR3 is TGTGCCACCATGGGGGACGGGGATACGCAGTATTTT.

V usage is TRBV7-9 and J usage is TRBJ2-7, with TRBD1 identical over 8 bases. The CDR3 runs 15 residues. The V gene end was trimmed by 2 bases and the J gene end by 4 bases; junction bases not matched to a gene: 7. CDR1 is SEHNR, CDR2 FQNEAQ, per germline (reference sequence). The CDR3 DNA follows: TGTGCCAGCAGCTTAATGGGACAGGCTCAGTACGAGCAGTACGTC. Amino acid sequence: CASSLMGQAQYEQYV.

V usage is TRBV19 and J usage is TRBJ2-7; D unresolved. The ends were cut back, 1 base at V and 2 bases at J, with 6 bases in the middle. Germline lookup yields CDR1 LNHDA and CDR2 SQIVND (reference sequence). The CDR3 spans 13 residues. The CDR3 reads CASSIGTPYEQYF. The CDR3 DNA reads TGTGCCAGTAGTATAGGGACCCCCTACGAGCAGTACTTC.

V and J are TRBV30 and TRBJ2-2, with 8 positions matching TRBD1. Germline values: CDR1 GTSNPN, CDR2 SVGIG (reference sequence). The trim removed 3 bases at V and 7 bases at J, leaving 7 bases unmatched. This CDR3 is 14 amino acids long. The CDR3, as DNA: TGTGCCTGGAGCCGGACAGGGCAAGGCGGGGAGCTGTTTTTT. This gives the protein CAWSRTGQGGELFF. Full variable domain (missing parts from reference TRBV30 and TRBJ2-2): SQTIHQWPATLVQPVGSPLSLECTVEGTSNPNLYWYRQAAGRGLQLLFYSVGIGQISSEVPQNLSASRPQDRQFILSSKKLLLSDSGFYLCAWSRTGQGGELFFGEGSRLTVL.

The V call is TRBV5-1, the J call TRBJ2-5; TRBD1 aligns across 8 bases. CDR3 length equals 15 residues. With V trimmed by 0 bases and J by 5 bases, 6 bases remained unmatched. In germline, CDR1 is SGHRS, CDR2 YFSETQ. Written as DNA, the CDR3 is TGCGCCAGCAGCTTGGTTGCAGGGGGCGGTGAGACCCAGTACTTC. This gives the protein CASSLVAGGGETQYF.

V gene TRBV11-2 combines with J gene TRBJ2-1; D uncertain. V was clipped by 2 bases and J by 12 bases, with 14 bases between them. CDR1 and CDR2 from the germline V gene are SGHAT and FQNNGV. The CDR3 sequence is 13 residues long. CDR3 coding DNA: TGTGCCAGCAGCTTACATGTCTCCCTGGGGCAGTTCTTC. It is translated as CASSLHVSLGQFF.

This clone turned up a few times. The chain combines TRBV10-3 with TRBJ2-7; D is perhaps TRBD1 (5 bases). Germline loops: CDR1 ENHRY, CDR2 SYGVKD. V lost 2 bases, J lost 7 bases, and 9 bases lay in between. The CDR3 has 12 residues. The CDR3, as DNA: TGTGCCATCAGTGAGGGCAAGGGGGAGCAGTACGTC. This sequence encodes CAISEGKGEQYV.

CDR3 residues: CASSPEGAGIQPQHF. Written as DNA, the CDR3 is TGTGCCAGCAGCCCGGAAGGGGCGGGTATTCAGCCCCAGCATTTT. The rearrangement uses TRBV7-6 and TRBJ1-5, with a tentative D call TRBD1 (5 bases). This CDR3 has 15 amino acids. Germline V gene lookup returns CDR1 SGHVS and CDR2 FNYEAQ. The V and J ends lost 5 bases and 6 bases respectively, with 17 bases between them.

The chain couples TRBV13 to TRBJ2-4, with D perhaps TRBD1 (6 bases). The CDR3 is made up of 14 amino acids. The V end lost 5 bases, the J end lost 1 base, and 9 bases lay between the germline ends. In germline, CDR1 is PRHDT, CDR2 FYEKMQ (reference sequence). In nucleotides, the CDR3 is TGTGCCAGCAGCGTCACAGGGGCCAAAAACATTCAGTACTTC. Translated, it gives CASSVTGAKNIQYF.

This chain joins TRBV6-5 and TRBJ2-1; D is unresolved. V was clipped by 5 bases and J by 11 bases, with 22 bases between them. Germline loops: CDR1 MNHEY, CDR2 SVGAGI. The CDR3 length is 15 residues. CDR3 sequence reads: CASSNPQNGPNKQFF. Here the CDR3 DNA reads TGTGCCAGCAGTAACCCCCAGAACGGCCCGAATAAGCAGTTCTTC.

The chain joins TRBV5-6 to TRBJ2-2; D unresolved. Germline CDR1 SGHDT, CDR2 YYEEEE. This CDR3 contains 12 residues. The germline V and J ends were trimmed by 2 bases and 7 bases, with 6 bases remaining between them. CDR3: CASSFLLGELFF. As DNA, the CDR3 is TGTGCCAGCAGCTTCTTGCTCGGGGAGCTGTTTTTT.

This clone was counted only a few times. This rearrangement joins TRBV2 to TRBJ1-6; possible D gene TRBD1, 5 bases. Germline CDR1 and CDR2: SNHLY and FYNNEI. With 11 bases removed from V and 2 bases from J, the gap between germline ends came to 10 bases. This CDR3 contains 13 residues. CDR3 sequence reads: CARQDTYNSPLHF. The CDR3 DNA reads TGTGCCCGCCAGGACACCTATAATTCACCCCTCCACTTT.

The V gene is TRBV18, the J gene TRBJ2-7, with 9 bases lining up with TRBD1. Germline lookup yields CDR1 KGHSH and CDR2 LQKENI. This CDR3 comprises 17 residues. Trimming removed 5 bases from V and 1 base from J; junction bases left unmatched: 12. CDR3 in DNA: TGTGCCAGCTCAGCACAGGGGGCGCGGGTTTTTTCCTACGAGCAGTACTTC. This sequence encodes CASSAQGARVFSYEQYF.

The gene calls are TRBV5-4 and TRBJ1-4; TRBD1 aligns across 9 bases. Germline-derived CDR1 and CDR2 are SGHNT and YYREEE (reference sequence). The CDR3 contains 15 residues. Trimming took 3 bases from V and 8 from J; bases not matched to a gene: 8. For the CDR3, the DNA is TGTGCCAGCAGCTCACAAACCGGGACAGGGGAAAAACTGTTTTTT. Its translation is CASSSQTGTGEKLFF. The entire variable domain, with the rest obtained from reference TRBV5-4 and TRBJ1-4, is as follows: ETGVTQSPTHLIKTRGQQVTLRCSSQSGHNTVSWYQQALGQGPQFIFQYYREEENGRGNFPPRFSGLQFPNYSSELNVNALELDDSALYLCASSSQTGTGEKLFFGSGTQLSVL.

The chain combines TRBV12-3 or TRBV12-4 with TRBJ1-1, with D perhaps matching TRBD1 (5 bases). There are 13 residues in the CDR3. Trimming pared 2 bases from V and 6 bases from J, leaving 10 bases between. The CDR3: CASSLLGAAEAFF. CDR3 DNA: TGTGCCAGCAGTTTACTTGGGGCCGCTGAAGCTTTCTTT.